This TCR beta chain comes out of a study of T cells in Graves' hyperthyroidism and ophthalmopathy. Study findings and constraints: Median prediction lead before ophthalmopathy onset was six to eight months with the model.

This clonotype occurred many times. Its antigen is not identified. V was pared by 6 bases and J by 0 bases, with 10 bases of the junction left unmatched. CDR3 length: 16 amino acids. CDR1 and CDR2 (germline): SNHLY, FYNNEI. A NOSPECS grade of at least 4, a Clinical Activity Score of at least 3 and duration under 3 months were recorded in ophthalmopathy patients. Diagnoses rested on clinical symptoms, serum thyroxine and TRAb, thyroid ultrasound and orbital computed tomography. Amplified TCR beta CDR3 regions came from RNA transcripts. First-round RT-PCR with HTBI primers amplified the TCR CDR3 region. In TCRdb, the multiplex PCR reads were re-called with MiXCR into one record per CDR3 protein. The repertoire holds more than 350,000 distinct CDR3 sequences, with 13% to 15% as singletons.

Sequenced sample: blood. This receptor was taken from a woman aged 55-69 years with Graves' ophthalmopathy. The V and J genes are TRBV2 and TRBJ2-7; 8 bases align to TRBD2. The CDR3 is CASSDTGGRASYEQYF. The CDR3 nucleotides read TGTGCCAGCAGCGACACGGGGGGGAGGGCCTCCTACGAGCAGTACTTC.